This T cell receptor (beta chain) was retrieved from a study of blood T cell repertoires in COVID-19. Measured with immunoSEQ multiplex PCR; TCRdb has only the in-frame clones, and not every one. The table has about 180,000 clones, around 83% seen once; the top ten hold 6% to 8.5%. The germline CDR1 and CDR2 sequences are SGHRS and YFSETQ. The CDR3 has 15 residues. Trimming cost V 2 bases and J 6 bases, with 12 bases left between them. Sequenced: peripheral blood. This sequence was found in a woman between 65 and 79 years old with COVID-19, enrolled during active disease. The chain has TRBV5-1 and TRBJ2-6; D might be TRBD2 (5 bases). CDR3 protein: CASSLGPSTANVLTF. DNA of the CDR3: TGCGCCAGCAGCTTAGGACCTAGCACGGCCAACGTCCTGACTTTC. The full variable domain, completed using reference TRBV5-1 and TRBJ2-6, is KAGVTQTPRYLIKTRGQQVTLSCSPISGHRSVSWYQQTPGQGLQFLFEYFSETQRNKGNFPGRFSGRQFSNSRSEMNVSTLELGDSALYLCASSLGPSTANVLTFGAGSRLTVL.